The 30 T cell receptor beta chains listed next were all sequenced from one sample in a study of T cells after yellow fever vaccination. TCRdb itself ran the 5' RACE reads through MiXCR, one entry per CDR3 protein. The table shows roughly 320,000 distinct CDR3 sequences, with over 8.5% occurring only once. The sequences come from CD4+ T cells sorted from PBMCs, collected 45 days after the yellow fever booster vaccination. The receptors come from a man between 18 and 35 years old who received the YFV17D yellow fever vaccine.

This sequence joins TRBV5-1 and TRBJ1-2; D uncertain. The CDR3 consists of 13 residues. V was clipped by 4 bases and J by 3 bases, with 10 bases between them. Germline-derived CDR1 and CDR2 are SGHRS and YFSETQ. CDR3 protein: CASSAGYDYGYTF. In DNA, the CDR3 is TGCGCCAGCAGCGCGGGCTACGACTATGGCTACACCTTC.

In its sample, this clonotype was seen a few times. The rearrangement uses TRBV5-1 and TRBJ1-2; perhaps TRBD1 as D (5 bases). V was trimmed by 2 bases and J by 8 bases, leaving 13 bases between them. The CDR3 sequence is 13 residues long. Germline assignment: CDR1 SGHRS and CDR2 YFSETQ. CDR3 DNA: TGCGCCAGCAGCTTTGGAGCGGGGGAAGGCTACACCTTC. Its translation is CASSFGAGEGYTF.

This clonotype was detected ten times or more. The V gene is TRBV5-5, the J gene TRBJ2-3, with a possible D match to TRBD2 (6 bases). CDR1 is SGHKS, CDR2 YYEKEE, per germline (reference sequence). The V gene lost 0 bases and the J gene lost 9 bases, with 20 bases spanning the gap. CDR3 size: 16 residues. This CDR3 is CASSLDLSGVWSTQYF. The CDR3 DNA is TGTGCCAGCAGCTTGGACCTATCGGGGGTTTGGTCCACGCAGTATTTT.

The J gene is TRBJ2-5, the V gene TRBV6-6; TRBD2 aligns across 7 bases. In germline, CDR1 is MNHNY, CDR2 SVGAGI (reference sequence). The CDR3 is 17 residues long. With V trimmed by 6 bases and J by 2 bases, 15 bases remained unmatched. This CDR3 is CASRGFRGSNKQETQYF. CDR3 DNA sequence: TGTGCCAGCAGGGGGTTTCGCGGGAGTAACAAACAAGAGACCCAGTACTTC.

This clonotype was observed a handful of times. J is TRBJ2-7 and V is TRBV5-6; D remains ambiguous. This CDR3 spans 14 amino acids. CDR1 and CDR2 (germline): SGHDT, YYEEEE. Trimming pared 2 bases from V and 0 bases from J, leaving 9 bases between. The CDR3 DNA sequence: TGTGCCAGCAGCTTCGTATCGAGCTCCTACGAGCAGTACTTC. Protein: CASSFVSSSYEQYF.

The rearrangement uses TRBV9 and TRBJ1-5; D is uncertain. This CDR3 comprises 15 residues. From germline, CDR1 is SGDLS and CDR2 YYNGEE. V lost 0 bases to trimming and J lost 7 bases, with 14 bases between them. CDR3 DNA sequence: TGTGCCAGCAGCGTAGATGGGCAGCGCGACCAGCCCCAGCATTTT. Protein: CASSVDGQRDQPQHF.

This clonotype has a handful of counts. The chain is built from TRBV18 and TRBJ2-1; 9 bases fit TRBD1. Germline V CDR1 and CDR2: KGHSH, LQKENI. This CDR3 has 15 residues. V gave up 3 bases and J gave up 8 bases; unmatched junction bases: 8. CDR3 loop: CASSPGTGLSYEQFF. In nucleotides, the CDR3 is TGTGCCAGCTCACCCGGGACAGGGTTATCGTATGAGCAGTTCTTC.

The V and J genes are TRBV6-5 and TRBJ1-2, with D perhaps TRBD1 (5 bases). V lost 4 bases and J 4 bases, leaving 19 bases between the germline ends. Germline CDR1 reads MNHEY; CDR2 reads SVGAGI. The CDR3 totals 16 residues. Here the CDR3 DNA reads TGTGCCAGCAGTTTACTCAGTCAGGGTGTGGGCTATGGCTACACCTTC. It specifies CASSLLSQGVGYGYTF.

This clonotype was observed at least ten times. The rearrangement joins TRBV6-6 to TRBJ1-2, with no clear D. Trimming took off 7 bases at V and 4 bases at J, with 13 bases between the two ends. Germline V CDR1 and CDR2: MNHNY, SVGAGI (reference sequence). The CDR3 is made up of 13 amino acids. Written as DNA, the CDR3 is TGTGCCAGCACCTCTCGGGATACCTATGGCTACACCTTC. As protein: CASTSRDTYGYTF.

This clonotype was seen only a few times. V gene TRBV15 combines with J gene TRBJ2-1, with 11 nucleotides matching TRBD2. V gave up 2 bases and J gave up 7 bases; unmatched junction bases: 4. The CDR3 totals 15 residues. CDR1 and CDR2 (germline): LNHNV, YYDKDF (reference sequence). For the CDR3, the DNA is TGTGCCACCAGCAGATCCGCTAGCGGGGGGAATGAGCAGTTCTTC. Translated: CATSRSASGGNEQFF.

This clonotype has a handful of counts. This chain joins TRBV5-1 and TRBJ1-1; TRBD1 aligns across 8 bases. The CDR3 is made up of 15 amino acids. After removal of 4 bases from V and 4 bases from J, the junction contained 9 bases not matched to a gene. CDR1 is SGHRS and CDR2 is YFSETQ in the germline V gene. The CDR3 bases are TGCGCCAGCAGCAGGAGACAGGGGATCGGCACTGAAGCTTTCTTT. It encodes CASSRRQGIGTEAFF.

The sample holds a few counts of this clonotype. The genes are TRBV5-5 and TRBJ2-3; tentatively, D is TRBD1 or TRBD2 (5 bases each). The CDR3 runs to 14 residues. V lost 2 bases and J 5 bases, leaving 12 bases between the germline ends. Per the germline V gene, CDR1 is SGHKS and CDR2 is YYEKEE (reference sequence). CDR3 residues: CASSFGTRIDTQYF. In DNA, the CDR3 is TGTGCCAGCAGCTTCGGGACCCGCATAGATACGCAGTATTTT.

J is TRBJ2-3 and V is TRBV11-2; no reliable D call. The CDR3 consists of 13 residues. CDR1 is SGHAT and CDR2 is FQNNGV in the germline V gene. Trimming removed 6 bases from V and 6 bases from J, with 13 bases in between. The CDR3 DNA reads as TGTGCCAGCAGTGGCCTCAAGTCTGATACGCAGTATTTT. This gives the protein CASSGLKSDTQYF.

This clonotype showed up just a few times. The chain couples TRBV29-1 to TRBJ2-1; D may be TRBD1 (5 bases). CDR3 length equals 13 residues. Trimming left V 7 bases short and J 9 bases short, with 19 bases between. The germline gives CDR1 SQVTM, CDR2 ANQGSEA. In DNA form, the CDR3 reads TGCAGCGCGACGGCAGGGTTCGTTGGTGAGCAGTTCTTC. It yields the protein CSATAGFVGEQFF.

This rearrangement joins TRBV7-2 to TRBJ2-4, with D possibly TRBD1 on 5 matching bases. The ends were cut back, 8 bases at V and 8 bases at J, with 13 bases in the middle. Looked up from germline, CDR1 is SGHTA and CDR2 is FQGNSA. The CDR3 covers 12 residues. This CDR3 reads CASGHAGYIQYF. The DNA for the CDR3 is TGTGCCAGCGGCCATGCAGGGTACATTCAGTACTTC.

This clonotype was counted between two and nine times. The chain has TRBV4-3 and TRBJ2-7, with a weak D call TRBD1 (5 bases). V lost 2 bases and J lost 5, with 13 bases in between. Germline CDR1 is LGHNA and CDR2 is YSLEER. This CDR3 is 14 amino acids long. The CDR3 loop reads CASSQQRQSDEQYF. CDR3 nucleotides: TGCGCCAGCAGCCAACAAAGACAGTCGGACGAGCAGTACTTC.

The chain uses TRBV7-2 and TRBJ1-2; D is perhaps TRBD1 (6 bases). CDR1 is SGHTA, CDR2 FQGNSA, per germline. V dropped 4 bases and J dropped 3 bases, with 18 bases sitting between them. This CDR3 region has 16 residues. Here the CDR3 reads CASSSNPRGGDYGYTF. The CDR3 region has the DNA TGTGCCAGCAGCTCGAACCCCAGGGGAGGGGACTATGGCTACACCTTC.

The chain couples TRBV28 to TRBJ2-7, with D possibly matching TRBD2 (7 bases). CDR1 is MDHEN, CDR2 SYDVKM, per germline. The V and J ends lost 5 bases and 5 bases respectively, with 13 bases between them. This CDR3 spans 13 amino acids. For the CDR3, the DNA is TGTGCCAGCAGTCCGTCGGGGGGCCACGAGCAGTACGTC. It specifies CASSPSGGHEQYV.

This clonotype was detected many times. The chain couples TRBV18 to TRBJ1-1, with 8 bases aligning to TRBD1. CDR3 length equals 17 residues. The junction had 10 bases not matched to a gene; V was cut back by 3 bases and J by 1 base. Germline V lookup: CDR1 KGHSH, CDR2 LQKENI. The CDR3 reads CASSPDRGKGANTEAFF. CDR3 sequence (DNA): TGTGCCAGCTCACCCGACAGGGGTAAAGGGGCGAACACTGAAGCTTTCTTT. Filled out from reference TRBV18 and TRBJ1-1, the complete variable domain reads NAGVMQNPRHLVRRRGQEARLRCSPMKGHSHVYWYRQLPEEGLKFMVYLQKENIIDESGMPKERFSAEFPKEGPSILRIQQVVRGDSAAYFCASSPDRGKGANTEAFFGQGTRLTVV.

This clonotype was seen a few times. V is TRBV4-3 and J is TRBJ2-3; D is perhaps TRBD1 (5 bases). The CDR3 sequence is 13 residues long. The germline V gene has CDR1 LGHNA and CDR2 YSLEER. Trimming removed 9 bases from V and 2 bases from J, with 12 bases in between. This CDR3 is CASSWGLTDTQYF. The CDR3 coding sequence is TGCGCCAGTTCCTGGGGCCTCACAGATACGCAGTATTTT.

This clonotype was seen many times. The CDR3 DNA reads TGTGCCAGTAGCAGCTCTAGCGGGGGCACAGATACGCAGTATTTT. This codes for CASSSSSGGTDTQYF. V and J are TRBV19 and TRBJ2-3; 9 bases line up with TRBD2. Trimming took 6 bases from V and 1 from J; bases not matched to a gene: 5. The CDR3 loop spans 15 amino acids. Germline V gives CDR1 LNHDA, CDR2 SQIVND (reference sequence).

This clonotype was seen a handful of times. As DNA, the CDR3 is TGTGCCAGCAGCCCTAACACGTACACCATATATTTT. It is translated as CASSPNTYTIYF. This sequence joins TRBV7-9 and TRBJ1-3; D gene unclear. Trimming pared 5 bases from V and 8 bases from J, leaving 10 bases between. Germline CDR1 reads SEHNR; CDR2 reads FQNEAQ (reference sequence). The CDR3 sequence is 12 residues long. Together with reference TRBV7-9 and TRBJ1-3, the CDR3 gives the full variable domain: DTGVSQNPRHKITKRGQNVTFRCDPISEHNRLYWYRQTLGQGPEFLTYFQNEAQLEKSRLLSDRFSAERPKGSFSTLEIQRTEQGDSAMYLCASSPNTYTIYFGEGSWLTVV.

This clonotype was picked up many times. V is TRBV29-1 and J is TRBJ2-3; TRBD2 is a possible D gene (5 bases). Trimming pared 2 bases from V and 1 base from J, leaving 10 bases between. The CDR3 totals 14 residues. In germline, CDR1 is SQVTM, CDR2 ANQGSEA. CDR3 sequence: CSVERSVGTDTQYF. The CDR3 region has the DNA TGCAGCGTTGAACGTAGCGTGGGCACAGATACGCAGTATTTT.

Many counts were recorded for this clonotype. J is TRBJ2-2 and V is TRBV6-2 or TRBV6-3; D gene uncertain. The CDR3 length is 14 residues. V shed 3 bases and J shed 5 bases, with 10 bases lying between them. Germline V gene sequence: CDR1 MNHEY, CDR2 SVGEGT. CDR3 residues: CASSYWLGTGELFF. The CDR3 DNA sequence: TGTGCCAGCAGTTATTGGTTGGGTACCGGGGAGCTGTTTTTT.

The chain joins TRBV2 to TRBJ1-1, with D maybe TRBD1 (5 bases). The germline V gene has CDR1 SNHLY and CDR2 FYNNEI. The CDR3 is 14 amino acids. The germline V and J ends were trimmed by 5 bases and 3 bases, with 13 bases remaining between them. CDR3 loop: CASSRDPMYTEAFF. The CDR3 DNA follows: TGTGCCAGCAGTAGGGACCCCATGTACACTGAAGCTTTCTTT.

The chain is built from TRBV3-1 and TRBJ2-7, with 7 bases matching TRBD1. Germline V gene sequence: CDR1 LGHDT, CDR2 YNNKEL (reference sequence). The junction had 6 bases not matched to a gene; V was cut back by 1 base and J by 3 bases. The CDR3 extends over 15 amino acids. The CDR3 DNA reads TGTGCCAGCAGCCAAGGTAACCCAGGGGGCTACGAGCAGTACTTC. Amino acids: CASSQGNPGGYEQYF.

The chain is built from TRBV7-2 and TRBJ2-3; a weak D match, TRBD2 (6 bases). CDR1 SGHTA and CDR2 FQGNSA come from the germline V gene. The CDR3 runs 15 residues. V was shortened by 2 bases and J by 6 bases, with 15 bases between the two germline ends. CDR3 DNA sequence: TGTGCCAGCAGCTTACGAGCGGGCCCGGGTGATACGCAGTATTTT. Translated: CASSLRAGPGDTQYF. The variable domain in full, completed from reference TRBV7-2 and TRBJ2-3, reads GAGVSQSPSNKVTEKGKDVELRCDPISGHTALYWYRQSLGQGLEFLIYFQGNSAPDKSGLPSDRFSAERTGGSVSTLTIQRTQQEDSAVYLCASSLRAGPGDTQYFGPGTRLTVL.

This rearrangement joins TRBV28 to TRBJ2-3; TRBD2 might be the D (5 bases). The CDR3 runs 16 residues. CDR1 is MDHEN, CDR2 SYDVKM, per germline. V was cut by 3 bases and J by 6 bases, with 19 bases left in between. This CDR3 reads CASSFRTFGLRDTQYF. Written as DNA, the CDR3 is TGTGCCAGCAGTTTCCGGACTTTTGGGCTTAGGGATACGCAGTATTTT.

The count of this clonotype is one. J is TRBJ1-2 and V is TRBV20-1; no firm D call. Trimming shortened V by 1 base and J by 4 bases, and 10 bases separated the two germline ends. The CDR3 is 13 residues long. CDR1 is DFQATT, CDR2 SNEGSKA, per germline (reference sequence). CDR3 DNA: TGCAGTGCTAGAGGGCCGGCGGGCTATGGCTACACCTTC. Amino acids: CSARGPAGYGYTF.

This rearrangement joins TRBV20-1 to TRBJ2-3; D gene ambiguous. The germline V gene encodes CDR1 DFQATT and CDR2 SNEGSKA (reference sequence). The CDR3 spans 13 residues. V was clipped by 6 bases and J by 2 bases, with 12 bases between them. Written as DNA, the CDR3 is TGCAGTGCGAGATGGGGTCTCACAGATACGCAGTATTTT. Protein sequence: CSARWGLTDTQYF.